One sample yielded the 29 T cell receptor delta chains listed below, sequenced in a study of gamma delta lymphoproliferative disorders and STAT genes. Genomic DNA from isolated PBMCs served as the sequencing template. TCRdb re-processed the multiplex PCR reads via CATT. The sample lists more than 1,200 delta-chain clones, about 2.9% occurring once. Material: blood. The receptor source for this set is a human donor with gamma-delta T-cell large granular lymphocyte leukemia.

This clone was seen a few times. The V gene is uncalled and the J gene is TRDJ1; no check of the table's D call, TRDD3, against the DNA was made. This CDR3 spans 24 amino acids. This chain's CDR3 is CASLCLPTTPGVGGSYPYTDKLIF. CDR3 coding DNA: TGTGCTTCATTGTGCCTTCCTACAACCCCCGGCGTAGGGGGTTCTTACCCGTACACCGATAAACTCATCTTT.

Remarks on this clone: The protein held in TCRdb is that of a much larger clone and does not match this DNA's translation at residue 4, likely because of a read error; the protein shown is translated from the DNA. In nucleotides, the CDR3 is TGTGCTCTTAGGGACCTTCACGGGGATTACACCGATAAACTCATCTTT. It yields the protein CALRDLHGDYTDKLIF. The V gene is TRDV1, the J gene TRDJ1; perhaps TRDD3 as D (6 bases). This CDR3 has 16 amino acids. Looked up from germline, CDR1 is TSWWSYY and CDR2 is QGS.

On this clone itself: TCRdb pairs this DNA with a much larger clone's protein that differs at residue 9, likely a read error; the protein shown was translated from the DNA. The chain links TRDV3 to TRDJ1; 7 bases align to TRDD3. The CDR3 is 14 amino acids. Germline CDR1 is TVYSNPD and CDR2 is GDNSRS (reference sequence). Trimming cost V 4 bases and J 11 bases; bases outside gene matches: 19. This CDR3 is CASTRPVLRDTLIF. CDR3 nucleotide sequence: TGTGCCTCTACACGCCCAGTACTGAGGGATACCCTCATCTTT.

This clone has more than one count but fewer than ten. TCRdb's listed protein matches a much larger clone and diverges from this DNA's translation at residue 3, likely through a read error; the protein shown comes from the DNA. The gene calls are TRDV1 and TRDJ1; 8 positions match TRDD3. Per the germline V gene, CDR1 is TSWWSYY and CDR2 is QGS. The CDR3 has 22 amino acids. The DNA of the CDR3 is TGTGCTCCTGGGGTACCCGTGATGCGGGTACTGGGGGCCTCAACGTACACCGATAAACTCATCTTT. Translated: CAPGVPVMRVLGASTYTDKLIF.

This clone appeared many times. The rearrangement uses TRDV3 and TRDJ1; 10 bases map to TRDD3. The CDR3 sequence is 21 residues long. Trimming took 2 bases from V and 0 from J; bases not matched to a gene: 24. Germline-derived CDR1 and CDR2 are TVYSNPD and GDNSRS (reference sequence). CDR3: CAFGPLSRFMGDTDHTDKLIF. Here the CDR3 DNA reads TGTGCCTTTGGGCCACTCTCCCGTTTCATGGGGGATACAGATCACACCGATAAACTCATCTTT.

This clone was counted a few times. A far larger clone is one base from this, pointing to a likely read error. Other DNA sequences from this sample encode an identical CDR3 as well. The rearrangement uses TRAV38-2/DV8 and TRDJ1; 10 positions match TRDD3. Looked up from germline, CDR1 is TSESDYY and CDR2 is QEAYKQQN. V lost 5 bases and J lost 3; bases outside the gene matches: 25. This CDR3 is 21 amino acids long. CDR3 protein: CAYRSSTLFPYWGIRPDKLIF. DNA for the CDR3: TGTGCTTATAGAAGCTCGACACTATTCCCGTACTGGGGGATTCGGCCCGATAAACTCATCTTT.

Concerning this clone itself: This may come from a read error, since a much larger clone is one base off. In the same sample, other DNA sequences code for this CDR3. The chain is built from TRDV2 and TRDJ1; 13 bases line up with TRDD3. The germline V gene encodes CDR1 GEAIGNYY and CDR2 EKD. The length of the CDR3 is 20 residues. The CDR3 reads CACDTRYWGIRGEETDKLIF. The DNA of the CDR3 is TGCGCCTGTGACACCCGGTACTGGGGGATACGCGGTGAAGAAACCGATAAACTCATCTTT.

For this clone: The TCRdb protein comes from a much larger clone and disagrees with this DNA's translation at residue 13, likely due to a read error; the protein given here is derived from the DNA. This chain joins TRDV1 and TRDJ1, with D perhaps TRDD3 (6 bases). The CDR3 has 17 residues. Trimming pared 7 bases from V and 7 bases from J, leaving 28 bases between. Per germline, CDR1 TSWWSYY and CDR2 QGS. CDR3 in amino acids: CALVNEPPGLGTRKLIF. The CDR3 DNA reads as TGTGCTCTTGTAAACGAGCCCCCGGGGCTGGGGACACGTAAACTCATCTTT.

As for this clone: A single base is all that separates this from a far larger clone, so a read error is likely. Other nucleotide sequences from this sample produce the same CDR3. V is TRDV1 and J is TRDJ1; D could derive from TRDD2 or TRDD3 (5 bases each). The CDR3 contains 24 residues. Trimming took off 2 bases at V and 1 base at J, with 38 bases between the two ends. The germline gives CDR1 TSWWSYY, CDR2 QGS. In DNA, the CDR3 is TGTGCTCTTGGGGAAAACCCTGCCCTACCATACGCCGGGCGGGGCCGGGACCCCACCGATAAACTCATCTTT. Protein: CALGENPALPYAGRGRDPTDKLIF.

On this clone itself: TCRdb's protein for this DNA is that of a much larger clone and differs from the translation at residue 17, likely a read error; the protein shown is the DNA translation. The CDR3 protein is CALGELALWYWGIRKTGKLIF. CDR3 DNA: TGTGCTCTTGGGGAACTTGCCCTTTGGTACTGGGGGATACGAAAGACCGGTAAACTCATCTTT. The rearrangement links TRDV1 to TRDJ1, with 13 nucleotides matching TRDD3. Germline V CDR1 and CDR2: TSWWSYY, QGS. CDR3 length equals 21 residues.

The assigned J gene is TRDJ1, but the V gene is uncalled; the D segment call TRDD3 is taken from the table without a DNA check. CDR3 length: 16 residues. The CDR3 nucleotides are TGTGCCTCCCTACTGGGGGATACGCGGAGCACCGATAAACTCATCTTT. Translated: CASLLGDTRSTDKLIF.

Note on this clone: The TCRdb record carries a much larger clone's protein, which differs from this DNA's translation at residue 8; a read error is the likely cause, and the protein listed here is the DNA translation. The rearrangement joins TRDV1 to TRDJ1; 8 bases fit TRDD3. From germline, CDR1 is TSWWSYY and CDR2 QGS. The CDR3 runs to 18 residues. V shed 0 bases and J 3 bases; nucleotides not matched to a gene: 12. The CDR3 DNA reads as TGTGCTCTTGGGGAACTCCTCCCACGTAGTGGGGGATCCGATAAACTCATCTTT. Residues: CALGELLPRSGGSDKLIF.

This clone was found a few times. The rearrangement links TRAV38-2/DV8 to TRDJ1, with TRDD3 identical over 12 bases. The ends lost 1 base at V and 4 bases at J; junction bases unmatched: 23. Germline-derived CDR1 and CDR2 are TSESDYY and QEAYKQQN. This CDR3 comprises 22 residues. This CDR3 is CAYRSSTLFPYWGILLNDKLIF. CDR3 nucleotide sequence: TGTGCTTATAGGAGCTCGACACTATTCCCGTACTGGGGGATACTTCTGAACGATAAACTCATCTTT.

This clone was found a few times. The translation of this DNA and the TCRdb protein of a much larger clone differ at residue 4, probably owing to a read error; the protein shown here is translated from the DNA. The chain recombines TRDV1 with TRDJ1, with 8 bases lining up with TRDD3. The CDR3 consists of 20 residues. CDR1 is TSWWSYY, CDR2 QGS, per germline. The CDR3 is CALRELGESYWGSLTDKLIF. CDR3 in DNA: TGTGCTCTTAGGGAACTAGGGGAATCCTACTGGGGGTCCCTCACCGATAAACTCATCTTT.

With respect to this clone: With a far larger clone one base away, a read error is the likely cause. J is TRDJ1 and V is TRDV1; 8 bases agree with TRDD3. V gave up 3 bases and J gave up 0 bases; unmatched junction bases: 18. CDR1 TSWWSYY and CDR2 QGS come from the germline V gene. This CDR3 comprises 20 residues. The CDR3 spells CALGDQGRYGWGTYTDKLIF. The CDR3 bases are TGTGCTCTTGGGGATCAAGGTCGGTATGGCTGGGGGACCTACACCGATAAACTCATCTTT.

Sample share makes this clone medium-sized. A far larger clone lies a single base away; this is likely a read error. The genes are TRDV1 and TRDJ1; 13 nucleotides agree with TRDD3. Trimming removed 5 bases from V and 3 bases from J; junction bases left unmatched: 12. The CDR3 covers 18 residues. Looked up from germline, CDR1 is TSWWSYY and CDR2 is QGS. The CDR3 loop reads CALGPFLPTGGYADKLIF. DNA for the CDR3: TGTGCTCTTGGGCCCTTCCTTCCTACTGGGGGATACGCCGATAAACTCATCTTT.

This clone was counted only a few times. This likely reflects a read error, since a far larger clone is one base away. Within the sample, other DNA sequences also encode this same CDR3. This chain connects TRDV1 to TRDJ1; 9 bases line up with TRDD3. The V gene's germline CDR1 is TSWWSYY and CDR2 QGS. Trimming removed 3 bases from V and 0 bases from J; junction bases left unmatched: 23. This CDR3 has 22 amino acids. The CDR3 spells CALGESFSPLLGDLSYTDKLIF. The DNA of the CDR3 is TGTGCTCTTGGGGAGTCCTTCTCCCCCTTACTGGGGGACCTTTCTTACACCGATAAACTCATCTTT.

Regarding this clone: A far larger clone is a single base away, which makes a read error likely. Other DNA sequences in the sample encode the same CDR3. The chain couples TRDV1 to TRDJ1, with TRDD3 identical over 8 bases. Germline V gives CDR1 TSWWSYY, CDR2 QGS. There are 15 residues in the CDR3. Here the CDR3 reads CALGEHTAGGHKLIF. The CDR3 nucleotides are TGTGCCCTTGGGGAACACACGGCTGGGGGACATAAACTCATCTTT.

To note about this clone: The protein recorded in TCRdb matches a much larger clone and deviates from this DNA's translation at residue 15, suggesting a read error; the protein here is obtained by translating the DNA. CDR3 amino acids: CALGDASPWGAFTTVQLFF. The DNA of the CDR3 is TGTGCTCTTGGGGATGCTTCCCCCTGGGGGGCATTTACGACAGTACAACTCTTCTTT. The chain couples TRDV1 to TRDJ2; 7 bases agree with TRDD3. This CDR3 comprises 19 residues. Germline V gene lookup returns CDR1 TSWWSYY and CDR2 QGS.

As regards this clone: TCRdb lists the protein of a much larger clone for this DNA, which differs at residue 6, so this is likely a read error; the protein given here is translated from the DNA itself. The V and J genes are TRDV1 and TRDJ1, with 7 bases fitting TRDD2. Germline lookup yields CDR1 TSWWSYY and CDR2 QGS. The V and J ends lost 1 base and 0 bases, in that order; junction bases with no gene match: 2. The CDR3 totals 15 residues. The CDR3 DNA sequence: TGTGCTCTTGGGGAACATTCCTACCACACCGATAAACTCATCTTT. Translation: CALGEHSYHTDKLIF.

By share of the sample, this clone is large (0.1 to 1%). Distinct nucleotide sequences in the sample also encode this CDR3. The J gene was identified as TRDJ1, and no V gene was called; TRDD3, as called in the table, went unchecked against the DNA. CDR3 length equals 15 residues. This chain's CDR3 is CASILRGTYTDKLIF. In DNA, the CDR3 is TGTGCCTCCATCCTTAGGGGGACGTACACCGATAAACTCATCTTT.

Regarding this clone: Translating this DNA gives a protein that differs at residue 10 from the TCRdb one, which belongs to a much larger clone; a read error is likely, and the protein shown is this translation. The genes are TRDV3 and TRDJ1, with 9 bases identical to TRDD3. This CDR3 is built from 15 residues. Looked up from germline, CDR1 is TVYSNPD and CDR2 is GDNSRS (reference sequence). V gave up 2 bases and J gave up 4 bases; unmatched junction bases: 11. CDR3 DNA sequence: TGTGCCTTTGCTAGGGGGATACTAAACATCGATAAACTCATCTTT. Translation gives CAFARGILNIDKLIF.

As for this clone: A far larger clone is one nucleotide away, so this likely arose from a read error. The sample holds other DNA sequences that translate to the same CDR3. The chain links TRDV1 to TRDJ1, with 11 positions matching TRDD3. The ends lost 3 bases at V and 11 bases at J; junction bases unmatched: 29. The CDR3 is made up of 21 amino acids. From germline, CDR1 is TSWWSYY and CDR2 QGS. The CDR3 reads CALGDPPRYWGIGPHAGKLIF. CDR3 sequence (DNA): TGTGCTCTTGGGGATCCTCCTAGGTACTGGGGGATAGGGCCCCACGCCGGTAAGCTCATCTTT.

To note about this clone: The protein given by TCRdb reflects a much larger clone and differs at residue 14 from this DNA's translation, likely from a read error; the protein shown is the DNA's translation. The chain joins TRDV1 to TRDJ1; D possibly corresponds to TRDD3 (5 bases). CDR1 TSWWSYY and CDR2 QGS come from the germline V gene. Deletions cut 0 bases from V and 2 bases from J, with 34 bases between. The CDR3 has 23 residues. This chain's CDR3 is CALGELRGSGGYWRPRFTDKLIF. The CDR3 region has the DNA TGTGCTCTTGGGGAACTACGAGGCTCGGGTGGGTACTGGAGGCCCAGGTTTACCGATAAACTCATCTTT.

In the case of this clone: A far bigger clonotype differs at one base, so this is likely a read error. The chain carries TRDV1 and TRDJ1; 9 positions match TRDD3. Here the J gene came from matching the DNA to germline, since TCRdb omits it. The CDR3 has 25 amino acids. Germline V gives CDR1 TSWWSYY, CDR2 QGS. J was trimmed by 0 bases and V by 5 bases; bases with no gene match: 34. The CDR3 is CALGKSISYGALINWGTPYTDKLIF. Here the CDR3 DNA reads TGTGCTCTTGGGAAATCGATTTCCTACGGAGCCCTAATCAACTGGGGGACACCTTACACCGATAAACTCATCTTT.

This clone was detected ten times or more. The chain combines TRDV1 with TRDJ1; 8 bases match TRDD3. V dropped 7 bases and J dropped 2; count of bases not matched to a gene: 18. The length of the CDR3 is 18 residues. Germline CDR1 TSWWSYY, CDR2 QGS. CDR3 loop: CALVVVSWGTGSTDKLIF. In DNA, the CDR3 is TGTGCTCTTGTTGTCGTATCCTGGGGGACAGGATCGACCGATAAACTCATCTTT.

This clone was recorded a few times. It is likely a read error: a sequence one base away is far more abundant. The same CDR3 arises from other DNA sequences in this sample as well. The V and J genes are TRDV1 and TRDJ1, with 8 bases lining up with TRDD3. The CDR3 is made up of 20 amino acids. The germline V gene encodes CDR1 TSWWSYY and CDR2 QGS. The CDR3 DNA reads TGTGCTCTTGGGGAACTAGGGGAATCCTACTGGGGGTCCCTCACCGATAAACTTATCTTT. Translating it yields CALGELGESYWGSLTDKLIF.

This clone was observed a handful of times. With a far larger clone one base away, a read error is the likely cause. The DNA is omitted, as the CDR3 cannot be located on it reliably, and the CDR3 follows TCRdb's listing. The same CDR3 also results from other DNA sequences found in this sample. CDR3 sequence: CSVLLCSKRVTAQLFF. The J gene is TRDJ2, the V gene TRAV29/DV5. The CDR3 adds up to 16 amino acids, both ends counted. Per germline, CDR1 NSMFDY and CDR2 ISSIKDK.

Comments on this clone: It differs at one base from a far larger clone, so likely a read error. Other DNA variants within this sample encode the same CDR3. In nucleotides, the CDR3 is TGTGCTCTTGGGGAAAGGAGGGGAGGAGGAGAGTATATCCTCATCTTT. Translation gives CALGERRGGGEYILIF. This chain joins TRDV1 and TRDJ1; possible D gene TRDD3, 5 bases. This CDR3 region has 16 residues. Germline V CDR1 and CDR2: TSWWSYY, QGS. Trimming cost V 2 bases and J 11 bases, with 24 bases left between them.